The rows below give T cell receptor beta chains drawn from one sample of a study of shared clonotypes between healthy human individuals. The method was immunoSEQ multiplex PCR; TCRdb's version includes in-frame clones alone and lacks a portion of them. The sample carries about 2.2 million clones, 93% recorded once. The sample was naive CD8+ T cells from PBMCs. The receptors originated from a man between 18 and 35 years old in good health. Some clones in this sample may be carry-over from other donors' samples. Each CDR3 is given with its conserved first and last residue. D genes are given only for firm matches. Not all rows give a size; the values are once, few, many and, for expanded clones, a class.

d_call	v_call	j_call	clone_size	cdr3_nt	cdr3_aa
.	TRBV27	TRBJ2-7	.	TGTGCCAGCGCCCCAGGAAGGACCTACGAGCAGTACTTC	CASAPGRTYEQYF
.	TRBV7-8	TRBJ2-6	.	TGTGCCAGCAGCTTAGCGCTAATAGGGATCTCTGGGGCCAACGTCCTGACTTTC	CASSLALIGISGANVLTF
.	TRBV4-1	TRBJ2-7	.	TGCGCCAGCAGCCGCACGGGGGAAGCGAGGGAGCAGTACTTC	CASSRTGEAREQYF
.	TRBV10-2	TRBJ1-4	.	TGCGCCAGCAGCCGGACTGCTGCAACTAATGAAAAACTGTTTTTT	CASSRTAATNEKLFF
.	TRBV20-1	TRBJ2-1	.	TGCAGTGCCCGTCAAACGAATGAGCAGTTCTTC	CSARQTNEQFF
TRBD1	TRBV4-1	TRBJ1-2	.	TGCGCCAGCAGCCAGGTTGGGACAGGGGTCTATGGCTACACCTTC	CASSQVGTGVYGYTF
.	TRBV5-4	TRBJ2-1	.	TGTGCCAGCAGCTTGACAGGGAATGAGCAGTTCTTC	CASSLTGNEQFF
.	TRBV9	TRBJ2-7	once	TGTGCCAGCAGCGGAAAATCCTACGAGCAGTACTTC	CASSGKSYEQYF
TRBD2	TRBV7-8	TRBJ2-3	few	TGTGCCAGCAGCACCGCCGGGACTAGCGGCACAGATACGCAGTATTTT	CASSTAGTSGTDTQYF
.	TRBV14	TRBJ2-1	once	TGTGCCAGCAGCCAAGATGTGCGGTTAGCCCAGTTCTTC	CASSQDVRLAQFF
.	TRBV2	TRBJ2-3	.	TGTGCCAGCAGTGTTACCGAAGCAGATACGCAGTATTTT	CASSVTEADTQYF
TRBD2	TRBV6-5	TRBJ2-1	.	TGTGCCAGCAGCATGGGACTAGGGTACAATGAGCAGTTCTTC	CASSMGLGYNEQFF
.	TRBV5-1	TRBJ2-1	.	TGCGCCAGCAGCTTGGTTGGGGGGACCTACAATGAGCAGTTCTTC	CASSLVGGTYNEQFF
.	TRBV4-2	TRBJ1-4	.	TGTGCCAGCAGCCAAGGGGTAGGGCCAGGGAGGAGGGGAACTAATGAAAAACTGTTTTTT	CASSQGVGPGRRGTNEKLFF
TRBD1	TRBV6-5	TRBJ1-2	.	TGTGCCAGCAGGTCCGGGACAGGGGGAGTCTATGGCTACACCTTC	CASRSGTGGVYGYTF
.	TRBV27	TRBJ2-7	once	TGTGCCAGCAGTTTGAGCACCCCGAGCTCCTACGAGCAGTACTTC	CASSLSTPSSYEQYF
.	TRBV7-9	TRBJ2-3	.	TGTGCCAGCAGCTTAGGTTCAGTAGTCACAGATACGCAGTATTTT	CASSLGSVVTDTQYF
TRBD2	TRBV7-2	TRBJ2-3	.	TGTGCCAGCAGCCCCGCAGCGGGAGGGCCGGCAGATACGCAGTATTTT	CASSPAAGGPADTQYF